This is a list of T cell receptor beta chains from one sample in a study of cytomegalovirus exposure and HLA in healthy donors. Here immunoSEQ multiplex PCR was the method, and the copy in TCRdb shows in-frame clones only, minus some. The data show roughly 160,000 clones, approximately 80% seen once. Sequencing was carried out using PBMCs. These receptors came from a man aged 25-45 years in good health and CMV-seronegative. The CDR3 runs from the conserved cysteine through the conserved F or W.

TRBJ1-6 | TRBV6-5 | CASRGTVNNSPLHF
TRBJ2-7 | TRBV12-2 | CASRLAQSEQYF
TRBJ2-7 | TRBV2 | CASSLLAGSSYEQYF
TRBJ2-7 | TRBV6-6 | CASTPGQVIYEQYF
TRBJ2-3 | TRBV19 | CASSIASRSTDTQYF
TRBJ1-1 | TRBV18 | CASSPQGRGNTEAFF
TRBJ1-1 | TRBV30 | CAWTLGGTGTEAFF
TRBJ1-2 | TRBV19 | CAILGQEGGYTF
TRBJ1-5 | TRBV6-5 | CASSPGGARQPQHF
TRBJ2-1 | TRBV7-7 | CASSPIRSSYNEQFF
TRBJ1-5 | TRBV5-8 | CASSRGLGNQPQHF
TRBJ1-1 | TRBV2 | CASSPRGLNTEAFF
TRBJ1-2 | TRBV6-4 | CASSDFGGSSGYTF
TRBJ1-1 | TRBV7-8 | CASSANVAGQGLTEAFF
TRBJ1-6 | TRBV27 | CASSFGLLDSPLHF
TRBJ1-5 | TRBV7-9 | CASSLIGGSNQPQHF
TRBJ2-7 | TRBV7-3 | CASSFAGTGPYEQYF
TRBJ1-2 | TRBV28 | CASEGTASYGYTF
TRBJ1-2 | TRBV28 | CASSLLSVTEGNGYTF